The 27 T cell receptor beta chains below all came from one sample that was sequenced in a study of shared clonotypes between healthy human individuals. Assay used: immunoSEQ multiplex PCR; TCRdb lists only in-frame clones, some missing. The sample records 630,000 or so clones, roughly 98% being singletons. Naive CD8 cells, CD45RO-negative and positively selected for CCR7, excluded terminally differentiated effector memory CD45RA+ cells. Material: naive CD8+ T cells sorted from blood. The receptors stem from a man aged 25 to 40 in good health.

The chain carries TRBV9 and TRBJ2-1, with 8 nucleotides matching TRBD1. This CDR3 region has 16 residues. Germline values: CDR1 SGDLS, CDR2 YYNGEE. J was trimmed by 4 bases and V by 2 bases; bases with no gene match: 8. DNA for the CDR3: TGTGCCAGCAGCGTCTCCGAGGACAGGGTTTACAATGAGCAGTTCTTC. It translates to CASSVSEDRVYNEQFF.

V and J are TRBV4-1 and TRBJ2-7; D may be TRBD1 (6 bases). This CDR3 has 14 amino acids. V lost 3 bases, J lost 2 bases, and 11 bases lay in between. From germline, CDR1 is MGHRA and CDR2 YSYEKL. DNA of the CDR3: TGCGCCAGCAGCCATGGGACATCTACCTACGAGCAGTACTTC. It codes for CASSHGTSTYEQYF.

As for this clone: The junction shows a germline mismatch at one end, possibly a read error. The gene calls are TRBV11-2 and TRBJ2-1; tentative D call: TRBD2 (5 bases). The CDR3 has 15 residues. Looked up from germline, CDR1 is SGHAT and CDR2 is FQNNGV. CDR3 sequence: CATSEGATPYNEQFF. As DNA, the CDR3 is TGTGCCACCAGCGAGGGAGCTACCCCCTACAATGAGCAGTTCTTC.

V usage is TRBV11-2 and J usage is TRBJ1-2, with 7 nucleotides matching TRBD1. J gave up 4 bases and V 0 bases, and 5 bases lay outside the gene matches. This CDR3 region has 15 residues. Looked up from germline, CDR1 is SGHAT and CDR2 is FQNNGV. The CDR3 sequence: CASSLDRGVIYGYTF. In DNA, the CDR3 is TGTGCCAGCAGCTTAGACAGGGGGGTTATCTATGGCTACACCTTC.

The V gene is TRBV6-1, the J gene TRBJ1-5, with D hard to call. The CDR3 has 15 residues. Trimming pared 6 bases from V and 0 bases from J, leaving 12 bases between. Germline lookup yields CDR1 MNHNS and CDR2 SASEGT. The CDR3 protein is CASRVREYSNQPQHF. The DNA for the CDR3 is TGTGCCAGCAGGGTTAGGGAGTATAGCAATCAGCCCCAGCATTTT.

The chain combines TRBV4-1 with TRBJ2-5; 7 bases fit TRBD2. V gave up 0 bases and J gave up 3 bases; unmatched junction bases: 7. The CDR3 totals 16 residues. In germline, CDR1 is MGHRA, CDR2 YSYEKL. Here the CDR3 reads CASSQEWGGREETQYF. In DNA, the CDR3 is TGCGCCAGCAGCCAAGAATGGGGAGGGCGGGAAGAGACCCAGTACTTC.

This chain connects TRBV19 to TRBJ2-4; 8 nucleotides match TRBD1. The CDR3 sequence is 16 residues long. Trimming took 4 bases from V and 3 from J; bases not matched to a gene: 8. The germline V gene has CDR1 LNHDA and CDR2 SQIVND (reference sequence). CDR3 bases: TGTGCCAGTAGTAGACCACAGGGGGAGGACAAAAACATTCAGTACTTC. Its protein is CASSRPQGEDKNIQYF.

In its sample, this clone was seen a few times. The genes are TRBV4-1 and TRBJ2-7; D remains unclear. Trimming stripped 3 bases from V and 6 bases from J, with 12 bases between. The CDR3 sequence is 13 residues long. Per the germline V gene, CDR1 is MGHRA and CDR2 is YSYEKL. Written as DNA, the CDR3 is TGCGCCAGCAGCCAGGCCCGCTCCGCCGAGCAGTACTTC. This sequence encodes CASSQARSAEQYF.

The gene calls are TRBV29-1 and TRBJ2-7; TRBD2 agrees at 8 bases. The V and J ends lost 5 bases and 5 bases, in that order; junction bases with no gene match: 8. The CDR3 is made up of 13 amino acids. Germline V gives CDR1 SQVTM, CDR2 ANQGSEA. The CDR3 is CSVSGGDRHEQYF. The CDR3 bases are TGCAGCGTTTCCGGGGGGGATCGACACGAGCAGTACTTC.

This chain uses TRBV30 with TRBJ2-7; tentatively, D is TRBD1 or TRBD2 (5 bases each). This CDR3 has 12 residues. Germline CDR1 GTSNPN, CDR2 SVGIG (reference sequence). Trimming shortened V by 0 bases and J by 6 bases, and 9 bases separated the two germline ends. This CDR3 reads CAWSVGTLEQYF. In nucleotides, the CDR3 is TGTGCCTGGAGTGTAGGGACCCTCGAGCAGTACTTC.

CDR3 nucleotide sequence: TGCAGCGTTGAAGATCTTAGGCTAGCTGGGACCCAGTACTTC. Protein product: CSVEDLRLAGTQYF. The gene calls are TRBV29-1 and TRBJ2-5, with D possibly matching TRBD2 (5 bases). Trimming removed 0 bases from V and 7 bases from J, with 15 bases in between. The CDR3 consists of 14 residues. CDR1 and CDR2 (germline): SQVTM, ANQGSEA.

This chain uses TRBV7-9 with TRBJ1-2; D is uncertain. Germline V lookup: CDR1 SEHNR, CDR2 FQNEAQ (reference sequence). Deletions cut 4 bases from V and 5 bases from J, with 8 bases between. The CDR3 consists of 12 residues. The CDR3 region is CASSSLGYGYTF. The CDR3 DNA follows: TGTGCCAGCAGCTCTTTGGGATATGGCTACACCTTC.

The rearrangement uses TRBV5-1 and TRBJ2-7; D possibly corresponds to TRBD1 (6 bases). Trimming removed 4 bases from V and 2 bases from J, with 10 bases in between. The germline V gene has CDR1 SGHRS and CDR2 YFSETQ. The CDR3 consists of 13 residues. The CDR3 nucleotides are TGCGCCAGCAGCCAGGACAGTACCTACGAGCAGTACTTC. This encodes CASSQDSTYEQYF.

V and J are TRBV7-3 and TRBJ2-1, with D perhaps given as TRBD1 or TRBD2 (7 bases each). The CDR3 loop spans 15 amino acids. Germline CDR1 and CDR2: SGHTA and FQGTGA. V was pared by 4 bases and J by 1 base, with 11 bases between. CDR3 amino acids: CASSSRGGSYNEQFF. The CDR3 bases are TGTGCCAGCAGCTCCAGGGGGGGATCCTACAATGAGCAGTTCTTC.

The chain is built from TRBV11-3 and TRBJ2-7, with TRBD1 matching 7 bases. The CDR3 sequence is 16 residues long. Germline lookup yields CDR1 SGHNT and CDR2 YENEEA. V dropped 5 bases and J dropped 0; count of bases not matched to a gene: 10. The CDR3 DNA follows: TGTGCCAGCAGCCCAGGGACAGTACGTGGCTCCTACGAGCAGTACTTC. It specifies CASSPGTVRGSYEQYF.

The chain recombines TRBV7-9 with TRBJ2-1; no firm D call. The CDR3 has 13 amino acids. V was shortened by 5 bases and J by 9 bases, with 14 bases between the two germline ends. Germline CDR1 is SEHNR and CDR2 is FQNEAQ (reference sequence). The CDR3 DNA reads as TGTGCCAGCAGCCCCCCACGGTTCGGTGAGCAGTTCTTC. It codes for CASSPPRFGEQFF.

The J gene is TRBJ1-5, the V gene TRBV27; tentative D call: TRBD1 (5 bases). This CDR3 region has 15 residues. V lost 5 bases, J lost 4 bases, and 15 bases lay in between. CDR1 MNHEY and CDR2 SMNVEV come from the germline V gene (reference sequence). Written as DNA, the CDR3 is TGTGCCAGCAGTCCGACGTTGGGGGGTAATCAGCCCCAGCATTTT. Translating gives CASSPTLGGNQPQHF.

The genes are TRBV2 and TRBJ2-3; 10 positions agree with TRBD1. The J segment lost 7 bases and the V segment lost 8 bases, leaving 12 bases of the junction unmatched. In germline, CDR1 is SNHLY, CDR2 FYNNEI. The CDR3 runs 15 residues. The CDR3 reads CASDLGQGMTNTQYF. As DNA, the CDR3 is TGTGCCAGCGATCTGGGACAGGGGATGACGAATACGCAGTATTTT. The variable domain in full, with the rest retrieved from reference TRBV2 and TRBJ2-3, is EPEVTQTPSHQVTQMGQEVILRCVPISNHLYFYWYRQILGQKVEFLVSFYNNEISEKSEIFDDQFSVERPDGSNFTLKIRSTKLEDSAMYFCASDLGQGMTNTQYFGPGTRLTVL.

This clone was counted once. The chain carries TRBV25-1 and TRBJ2-5; D is unresolved. The CDR3 is 16 amino acids. In germline, CDR1 is MGHDK, CDR2 SYGVNS. V was pared by 0 bases and J by 4 bases, with 15 bases between. DNA for the CDR3: TGTGCCAGCAGTGAATATATGGCAGGTTGGGGAGAGACCCAGTACTTC. This encodes CASSEYMAGWGETQYF. Combining the CDR3 with reference TRBV25-1 and TRBJ2-5 gives the whole variable domain EADIYQTPRYLVIGTGKKITLECSQTMGHDKMYWYQQDPGMELHLIHYSYGVNSTEKGDLSSESTVSRIRTEHFPLTLESARPSHTSQYLCASSEYMAGWGETQYFGPGTRLLVL.

The CDR3 sequence is CASRPAGTLVDEQFF. The CDR3 bases are TGTGCCAGCAGGCCCGCAGGGACCTTAGTCGATGAGCAGTTCTTC. The J gene is TRBJ2-1, the V gene TRBV6-5; D assignment may be TRBD1 or TRBD2 (5 bases each). Looked up from germline, CDR1 is MNHEY and CDR2 is SVGAGI. The V end lost 6 bases, the J end lost 8 bases, and 20 bases lay between the germline ends. The CDR3 extends over 15 amino acids.

To note about this clone: Lacking the conserved final phenylalanine or tryptophan, this CDR3 likely reflects a read error. The DNA is omitted, as the CDR3 cannot be located on it reliably, and the CDR3 follows TCRdb's listing. J is TRBJ2-7 and V is TRBV6-5; TRBD1 reflects the table's D call only, with no check against the DNA. In germline, CDR1 is MNHEY, CDR2 SVGAGI. The CDR3 region is 9 residues in length, termini included. The CDR3 region is CASSLDRGM.

This rearrangement joins TRBV5-1 to TRBJ2-3; TRBD2 agrees at 7 bases. The junction had 9 bases not matched to a gene; V was cut back by 5 bases and J by 3 bases. From germline, CDR1 is SGHRS and CDR2 YFSETQ. This CDR3 comprises 15 residues. CDR3 nucleotide sequence: TGCGCCAGCAGGGAACACGGGGGGTTTACAGATACGCAGTATTTT. Its protein is CASREHGGFTDTQYF.

Only one count was recorded for this clone. V usage is TRBV7-6 and J usage is TRBJ2-3, with D possibly matching TRBD2 (5 bases). CDR1 is SGHVS, CDR2 FNYEAQ, per germline. The ends were cut back, 2 bases at V and 2 bases at J, with 17 bases in the middle. The length of the CDR3 is 17 residues. The CDR3 nucleotides read TGTGCCAGCAGCTTATCGGGTGAGGGCCTAACCACAGATACGCAGTATTTT. Translating it yields CASSLSGEGLTTDTQYF.

The chain carries TRBV7-9 and TRBJ1-2, with TRBD1 matching 8 bases. The V gene end was trimmed by 4 bases and the J gene end by 5 bases; junction bases not matched to a gene: 6. This CDR3 contains 14 residues. The germline gives CDR1 SEHNR, CDR2 FQNEAQ (reference sequence). The CDR3 reads CASSSPQGAYGYTF. The CDR3 DNA reads as TGTGCCAGCAGCTCTCCCCAGGGGGCGTATGGCTACACCTTC.

This rearrangement joins TRBV2 to TRBJ1-2, with no clear D. CDR3 length equals 14 residues. Trimming stripped 5 bases from V and 0 bases from J, with 10 bases between. Germline V CDR1 and CDR2: SNHLY, FYNNEI. CDR3 DNA sequence: TGTGCCAGCAGTTCAGGCACTGCTAACTATGGCTACACCTTC. Protein sequence: CASSSGTANYGYTF.

The chain links TRBV6-5 to TRBJ1-4; 7 nucleotides agree with TRBD1. J lost 8 bases, V lost 6 bases, and 12 bases had no gene match. Germline V lookup: CDR1 MNHEY, CDR2 SVGAGI. The CDR3 consists of 15 residues. CDR3 DNA sequence: TGTGCCAGCAGCCGGACAGGCCAGTCAAGGGAAAAACTGTTTTTT. Amino acid sequence: CASSRTGQSREKLFF.

On this clone: This specimen includes other DNA sequences encoding the same CDR3. The rearrangement links TRBV11-2 to TRBJ2-5; D ambiguous. The V and J ends lost 3 bases and 1 base respectively, with 0 bases between them. Germline CDR1 and CDR2: SGHAT and FQNNGV. The CDR3 contains 11 residues. The CDR3, as DNA: TGTGCCAGCAGCTTCCAAGAGACCCAGTACTTC. This gives the protein CASSFQETQYF. The full variable domain, its missing parts supplied by reference TRBV11-2 and TRBJ2-5, is EAGVAQSPRYKIIEKRQSVAFWCNPISGHATLYWYQQILGQGPKLLIQFQNNGVVDDSQLPKDRFSAERLKGVDSTLKIQPAKLEDSAVYLCASSFQETQYFGPGTRLLVL.